This TCR beta chain was sequenced during a study of T cell changes during pregnancy in multiple sclerosis. There are 14 residues in the CDR3. With V trimmed by 5 bases and J by 4 bases, 7 bases remained unmatched. Germline V gene data show CDR1 as SGHNT and CDR2 as YYREEE (reference sequence). Sequencing used immunoSEQ multiplex PCR; TCRdb keeps in-frame clones, though not all of them. The sample carries more than 90,000 clones, about 92% recorded once. The chain is built from TRBV5-4 and TRBJ1-1; 8 nucleotides align to TRBD1. Here the sequenced sample was peripheral blood, taken after pregnancy. This TCR was sampled from a female donor with multiple sclerosis, enrolled in a pregnancy study. The CDR3 DNA follows: TGTGCCAGCAGTTCTCCAGGGGGCCCCACTGAAGCTTTCTTT. Amino acids: CASSSPGGPTEAFF.